This T cell receptor beta chain was profiled in a study of long-term antiretroviral therapy in people with HIV. Points from the study as a whole: Specimens of blood were obtained during 2004 to 2017, possibly under older ART regimens. Clonal populations expanded prior to ART predominated within the repertoire at all time points.

The libraries were made with immunoSEQ v3.0 at survey level. Method: immunoSEQ multiplex PCR; TCRdb's copy keeps in-frame clones and lacks some. The table has fewer than 30,000 clones, more than 85% seen once. Turning to this clone: What it recognizes is unknown.

This CDR3 spans 15 amino acids. CDR1 is SGHTA, CDR2 FQGNSA, per germline. The V segment lost 4 bases and the J segment 2 bases; nucleotides outside the gene matches: 8. This TCR derives from a man between 40 and 49 years old with HIV. The V gene is TRBV7-2, the J gene TRBJ2-7; 7 bases are shared with TRBD2. Sample: unsorted PBMCs, taken roughly 2.6 years after starting antiretroviral therapy. For the CDR3, the DNA is TGTGCCAGCAGCTCCGGGGGACTACCACCCTACGAGCAGTACTTC. Its translation is CASSSGGLPPYEQYF.